The T cell receptor (beta chain) described here comes from a study of T cells after yellow fever vaccination. TCRdb reprocessed the 5' RACE reads via MiXCR and lists one record per CDR3 protein. Of fewer than 400,000 distinct CDR3 sequences in the sample, approximately 5.7% were seen once. Trimming stripped 2 bases from V and 6 bases from J, with 18 bases between. The CDR3 has 15 amino acids. CDR1 and CDR2 from the germline V gene are SGHRS and YFSETQ. This clonotype came up many times. The chain links TRBV5-1 to TRBJ2-7; D assignment may be TRBD1 or TRBD2 (5 bases each). This clonotype was obtained from a man aged 25-45 years who received the YFV17D yellow fever vaccine. This sample comprised PBMCs, obtained 5 days after the yellow fever booster vaccination. The CDR3 sequence is CASSLIPGASGEQYF. The CDR3 DNA reads TGCGCCAGCAGCTTAATTCCCGGGGCCTCGGGCGAGCAGTACTTC.